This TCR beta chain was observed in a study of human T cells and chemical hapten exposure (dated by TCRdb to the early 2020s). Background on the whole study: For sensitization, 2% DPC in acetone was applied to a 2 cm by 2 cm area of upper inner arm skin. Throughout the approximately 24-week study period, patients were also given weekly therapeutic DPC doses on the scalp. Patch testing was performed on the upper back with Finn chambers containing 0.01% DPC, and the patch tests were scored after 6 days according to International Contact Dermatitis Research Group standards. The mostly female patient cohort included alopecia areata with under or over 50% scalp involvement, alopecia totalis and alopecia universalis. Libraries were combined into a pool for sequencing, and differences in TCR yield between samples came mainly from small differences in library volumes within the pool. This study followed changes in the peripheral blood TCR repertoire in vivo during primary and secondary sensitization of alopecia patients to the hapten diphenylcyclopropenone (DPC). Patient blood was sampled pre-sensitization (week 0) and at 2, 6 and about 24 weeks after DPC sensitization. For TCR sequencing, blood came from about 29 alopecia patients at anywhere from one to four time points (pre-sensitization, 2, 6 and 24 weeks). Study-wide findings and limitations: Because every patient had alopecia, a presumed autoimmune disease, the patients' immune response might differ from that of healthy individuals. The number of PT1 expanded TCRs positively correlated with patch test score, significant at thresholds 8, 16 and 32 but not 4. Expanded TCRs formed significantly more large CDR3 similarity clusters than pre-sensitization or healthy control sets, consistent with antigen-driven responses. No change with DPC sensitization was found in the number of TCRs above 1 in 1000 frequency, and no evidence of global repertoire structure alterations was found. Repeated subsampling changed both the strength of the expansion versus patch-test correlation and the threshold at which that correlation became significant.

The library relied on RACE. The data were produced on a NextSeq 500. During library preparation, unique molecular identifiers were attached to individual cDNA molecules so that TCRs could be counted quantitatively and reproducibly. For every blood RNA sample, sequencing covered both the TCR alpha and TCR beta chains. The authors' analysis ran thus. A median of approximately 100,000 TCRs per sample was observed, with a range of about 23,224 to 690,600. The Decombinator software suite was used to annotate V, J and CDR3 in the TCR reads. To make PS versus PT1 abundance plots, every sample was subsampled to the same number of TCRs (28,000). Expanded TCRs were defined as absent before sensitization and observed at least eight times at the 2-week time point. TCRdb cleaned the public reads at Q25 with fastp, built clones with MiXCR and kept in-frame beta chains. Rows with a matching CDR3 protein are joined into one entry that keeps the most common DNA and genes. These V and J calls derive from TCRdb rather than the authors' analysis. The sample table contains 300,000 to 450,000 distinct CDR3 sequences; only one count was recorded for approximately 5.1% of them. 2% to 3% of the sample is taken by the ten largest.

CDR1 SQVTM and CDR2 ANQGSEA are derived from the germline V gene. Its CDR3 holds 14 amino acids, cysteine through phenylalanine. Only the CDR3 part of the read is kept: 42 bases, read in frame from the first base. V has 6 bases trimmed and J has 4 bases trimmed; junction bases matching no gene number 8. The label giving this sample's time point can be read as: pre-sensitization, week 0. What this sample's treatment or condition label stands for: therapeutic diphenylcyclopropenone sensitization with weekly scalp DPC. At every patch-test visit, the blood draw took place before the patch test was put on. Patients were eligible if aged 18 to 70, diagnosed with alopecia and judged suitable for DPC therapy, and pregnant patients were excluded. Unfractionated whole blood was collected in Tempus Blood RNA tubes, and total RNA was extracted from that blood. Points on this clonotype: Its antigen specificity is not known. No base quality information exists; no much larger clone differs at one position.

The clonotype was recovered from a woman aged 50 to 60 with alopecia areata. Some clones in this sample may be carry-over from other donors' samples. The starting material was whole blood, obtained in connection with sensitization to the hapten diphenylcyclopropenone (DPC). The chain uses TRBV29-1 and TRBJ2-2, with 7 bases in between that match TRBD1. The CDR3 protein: CSVERGLSTGELFF. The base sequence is TGCAGCGTCGAAAGGGGGCTAAGCACCGGGGAGCTGTTTTTT.